This T cell receptor beta chain was captured by sequencing in a study of CD8 T cells in Susac syndrome. CD8+ and CD4+ T cells from blood underwent TCR beta sequencing, which was carried out in a high-throughput format. Stable or active relapsing-remitting multiple sclerosis, untreated and meeting revised McDonald criteria, defined the controls. CD8+ and CD4+ T cells were negatively isolated; TEMRA cells were FACS-enriched. After extraction with the RNeasy kit, about 0.45 to 1 ug of the RNA was reverse transcribed using random hexamers. TCR beta CDR3 was amplified by immunoSEQ multiplex PCR. This amplification extended across 54 Vbeta and 13 Jbeta segments. TCRdb used MiXCR to reprocess the immunoSEQ multiplex PCR reads, holding one entry per CDR3 protein. The sample consists of about 130,000 distinct CDR3 sequences, around 91% of them appearing once. The CDR3 spans 16 residues. V dropped 0 bases and J dropped 4; count of bases not matched to a gene: 9. Germline V CDR1 and CDR2: LGHNA, YSLEER.

V usage is TRBV4-3 and J usage is TRBJ2-7, with TRBD2 matching 7 bases. The source material was CD8+ T cells from PBMCs. This receptor was taken from a human donor with multiple sclerosis. CDR3: CASSQDPAGTLYEQYF. The CDR3 DNA sequence: TGCGCCAGCAGCCAAGACCCAGCGGGGACCCTTTACGAGCAGTACTTC.